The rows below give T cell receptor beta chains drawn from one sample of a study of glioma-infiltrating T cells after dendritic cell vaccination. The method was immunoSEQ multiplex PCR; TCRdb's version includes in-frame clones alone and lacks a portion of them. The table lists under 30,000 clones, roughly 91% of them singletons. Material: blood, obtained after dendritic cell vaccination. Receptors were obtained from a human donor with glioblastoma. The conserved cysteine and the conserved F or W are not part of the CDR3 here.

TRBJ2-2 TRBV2 ASSQDRVNTGELF
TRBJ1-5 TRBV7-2 ASRSGQLNQPQH
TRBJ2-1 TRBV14 ASSFAREQF
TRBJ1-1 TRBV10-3 AISEPPSNRMGTEAF
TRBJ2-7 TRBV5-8 ASRTLYYEQY
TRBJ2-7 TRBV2 ASTPDRGLYEQY
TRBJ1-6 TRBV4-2 ASSQDLDNSPLH
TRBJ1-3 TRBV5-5 ASSLGRGDTIY
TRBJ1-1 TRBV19 ASRGVVNTEAF
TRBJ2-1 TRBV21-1 ASSKNRDNEQF
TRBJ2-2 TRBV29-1 SVVIVGELF
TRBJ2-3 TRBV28 ASSMRGYTDTQY
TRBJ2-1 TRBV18 ASSPPRGFSEQF
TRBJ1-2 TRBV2 ASVRDYGYT
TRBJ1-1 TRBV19 ASSLLHASTEAF
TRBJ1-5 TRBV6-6 ASSYSRGGNQPQH
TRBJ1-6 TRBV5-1 ASEKGDNSPLH
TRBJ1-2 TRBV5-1 ASSLGQYYGYT
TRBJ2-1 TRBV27 ASARQAVSYNEQF
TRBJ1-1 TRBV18 ASSGDRGGRTEAF
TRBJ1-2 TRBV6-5 ASSPTRQGAGYT
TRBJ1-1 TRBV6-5 ASSYSLTGGTEAF
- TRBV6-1 ASSVDRGGLYEQY
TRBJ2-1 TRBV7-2 ASSSGVFSGNGQF
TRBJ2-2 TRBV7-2 ASSSWGLNTGELF
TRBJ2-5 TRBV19 ASSIAGARGETQY
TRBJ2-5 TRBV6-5 ASSSVRATQY
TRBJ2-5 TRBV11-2 ASSPHRDRGQETQY
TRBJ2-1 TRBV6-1 ASSLTTRLDEQF
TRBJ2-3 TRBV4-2 ASSPKEASPDTQY
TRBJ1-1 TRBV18 ASSPGGYGTEAF
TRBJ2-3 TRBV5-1 ASSFTTDTQY
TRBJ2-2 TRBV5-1 ASSLEVLAGNTGELF
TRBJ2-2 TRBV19 ASSILAGGQTGELF
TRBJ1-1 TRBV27 ATQDRGAVNTEAF
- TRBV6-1 ASSTMENEQY
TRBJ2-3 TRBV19 ASSPGGTDTQY
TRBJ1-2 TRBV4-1 ASSPDSTGYGYT
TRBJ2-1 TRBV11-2 ASSSQRGGLNEQF
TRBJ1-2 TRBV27 ASSPRTGGRNGYT
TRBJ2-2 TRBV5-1 ASSPTGGTGELF
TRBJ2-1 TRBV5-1 ASSLGTGALSSYNEQF
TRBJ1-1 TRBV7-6 ASSPNRDITEAF
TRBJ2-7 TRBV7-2 ASSLASSYEQY
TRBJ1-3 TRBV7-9 ASNRIREAGNTIY
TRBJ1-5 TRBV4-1 ASSLGYNQPQH
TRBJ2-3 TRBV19 ASSRGSILSTDTQY
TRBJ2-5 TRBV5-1 ASRIQGVQETQY